This is a list of T cell receptor beta chains from one sample in a study of cytomegalovirus exposure and HLA in healthy donors. TCRdb's table, derived via immunoSEQ multiplex PCR, lists solely in-frame clones and lacks some. The data hold around 67,000 clones, with 55% to 65% observed a single time. Sequencing was done on a sample of PBMCs. These receptors were obtained from a woman between 45 and 60 years old in good health and CMV-seronegative. CDR3s include the opening cysteine and the closing phenylalanine or tryptophan. D genes are given only for firm matches. A clone size is listed for some rows: how often the clone was seen (once, few, many), or a class if it is expanded.

D | size | J | V | DNA | CDR3
TRBD1 | - | TRBJ1-1 | TRBV18 | TGTGCCAGCTCACCCGGGACAGGGCCCGAAGCTTTCTTT | CASSPGTGPEAFF
TRBD2 | few | TRBJ2-7 | TRBV5-1 | TGCGCCAGCAGCTTGGAGGGAGGGGTGGGCGAGCAGTACTTC | CASSLEGGVGEQYF
- | - | TRBJ2-1 | TRBV10-3 | TGTGCCATAGCGGGGGACAGCTCCTACAATGAGCAGTTCTTC | CAIAGDSSYNEQFF
- | few | TRBJ2-1 | TRBV7-9 | TGTGCCAGCAGTTACAGTATCGGCTCCTACAATGAGCAGTTCTTC | CASSYSIGSYNEQFF
- | - | TRBJ2-5 | TRBV4-1 | TGCGCCAGCAGCCAGGGGTTCGGGGGATGGAGGGGACAAGAGACCCAGTACTTC | CASSQGFGGWRGQETQYF
- | few | TRBJ1-5 | TRBV2 | TGTGCCAGCAGTGAACGGCAGGGGATATTTCAGCCCCAGCATTTT | CASSERQGIFQPQHF
TRBD1 | - | TRBJ1-5 | TRBV19 | TGTGCCAGTAGTGACCGGGACAGGGCCGGCAATCAGCCCCAGCATTTT | CASSDRDRAGNQPQHF
- | - | TRBJ1-2 | TRBV5-1 | TGCGCCAGCAGCTTGGTCCCGGGCAGGGAAGCCCCCAATGGCTACACCTTC | CASSLVPGREAPNGYTF
- | - | TRBJ2-1 | TRBV7-2 | TGTGCCAGCAGCTTCGGGGGCGGGAGCTCCTACAATGAGCAGTTCTTC | CASSFGGGSSYNEQFF
- | - | TRBJ2-3 | TRBV29-1 | TGCAGCGCCTCCGGAGGGCCAAGCACAGATACGCAGTATTTT | CSASGGPSTDTQYF
- | - | TRBJ1-1 | TRBV5-1 | TGCGCCAGCAGCTTGGGTTTAGTCGGACGGAGGGACACTGAAGCTTTCTTT | CASSLGLVGRRDTEAFF
- | once | TRBJ2-1 | TRBV4-3 | TGCGCCAGCAGCCAACACCGGAGGACGGGAGAACGGTTCTTC | CASSQHRRTGERFF
TRBD2 | - | TRBJ2-7 | TRBV5-1 | TGCGCCAGCAGCTTGGTCACTAGCGGCCCAACCTACGAGCAGTACTTC | CASSLVTSGPTYEQYF
TRBD1 | - | TRBJ2-7 | TRBV28 | TGTGCCAGCAGTGAAGCCGGGACAGGGCACTACGAGCAGTACTTC | CASSEAGTGHYEQYF
- | - | TRBJ2-7 | TRBV14 | TGTGCCAGCAGCCAAGGAGCGGGCCGGGCCTACGAGCAGTACTTC | CASSQGAGRAYEQYF
- | once | TRBJ1-4 | TRBV4-1 | TGCGCCAGCAGCCAAACAGGGGAAAAACTGTTTTTT | CASSQTGEKLFF
- | - | TRBJ2-1 | TRBV9 | TGTGCCAGCAGCGCCCGGGACACAATTTACAATGAGCAGTTCTTC | CASSARDTIYNEQFF
- | - | TRBJ2-1 | TRBV18 | TGTGCCAGCTCACCACCGGAGCGTTTCGATACAATGAGACAGTTCTTC | CASSPPERFDTMRQFF
- | - | TRBJ1-2 | TRBV28 | TGTGCCAGCAGTTTATTAGCAGCGGACGGGGGCTACACCTTC | CASSLLAADGGYTF
TRBD1 | - | TRBJ1-2 | TRBV7-2 | TGTGCCAGCAGCTTAGTGTCTGGACAGGGGGCGTCTGGCTACACCTTC | CASSLVSGQGASGYTF
- | few | TRBJ2-2 | TRBV19 | TGTGCCAGTAGTATAGGAGGGGGAACGAACACCGGGGAGCTGTTTTTT | CASSIGGGTNTGELFF
- | few | TRBJ2-3 | TRBV7-3 | TGTGCCAGCAGCTTAGACGGGAGCACAGATACGCAGTATTTT | CASSLDGSTDTQYF
TRBD1 | once | TRBJ1-2 | TRBV15 | TGTGCCACCAGCACGGGTGACAGGGGGCGTCTTTCTAGCTTC | CATSTGDRGRLSSF
- | - | TRBJ2-7 | TRBV18 | TGTGCCAGCTCCCAGAGTAGGACAGTTGACTACGAGCAGTACTTC | CASSQSRTVDYEQYF
- | once | TRBJ1-2 | TRBV6-6 | TGTGCCAGCAGCACCGGGGAGTCCTACGGCTACACCTTC | CASSTGESYGYTF
- | - | TRBJ1-5 | TRBV4-1 | TGCGCCAGCAGCCAAGAGACCCGGCCGGAGAGTAATCAGCCCCAGCATTTT | CASSQETRPESNQPQHF
- | - | TRBJ1-2 | TRBV11-2 | TGTGCCAGCAGCCCCGGGATCAACTATGGCTACACCTTC | CASSPGINYGYTF
TRBD1 | - | TRBJ1-5 | TRBV5-1 | TGCGCCAGCAGCCAGGGGGCAGGTCAGCCCCAGCATTTT | CASSQGAGQPQHF
- | - | TRBJ1-1 | TRBV7-2 | TGTGCCAGCAGCCAGTTTACAGCTAAGGACACTGAAGCTTTCTTT | CASSQFTAKDTEAFF
- | - | TRBJ1-5 | TRBV28 | TGTGCCAGTCGCGCTGGGAACAGGGTCAATCAGCCCCAGCATTTT | CASRAGNRVNQPQHF
- | - | TRBJ2-7 | TRBV21-1 | TGTGCCAGCAGCAAAGAGGGACAGCCCTACGAGCAGTACTTC | CASSKEGQPYEQYF
TRBD1 | once | TRBJ1-1 | TRBV28 | TGTGCCAGCAGCAAGGGACAGTTTACTGAAGCTTTCTTT | CASSKGQFTEAFF
TRBD2 | - | TRBJ2-3 | TRBV5-6 | TGTGCCAGCTATGCTAGCGGGAGGGCCGATACGCAGTATTTT | CASYASGRADTQYF
TRBD1 | - | TRBJ2-7 | TRBV6-5 | TGTGCCAGCAGTCACCGGACAGGGTCGTCCTACGAGCAGTACTTC | CASSHRTGSSYEQYF
- | few | TRBJ2-6 | TRBV7-9 | TGTGCCAGCAGCTTGGGCACAGGGAGCTCTGGGGCCAACGTCCTGACTTTC | CASSLGTGSSGANVLTF
TRBD2 | - | TRBJ2-7 | TRBV4-3 | TGCGCCAGCAGCCAAGCTCGGGGGGGCGAGCAGTACTTC | CASSQARGGEQYF
- | - | TRBJ1-4 | TRBV5-6 | TGTGCCAGCAGCTTGCAAGGGGCAGGTGAAAAACTGTTTTTT | CASSLQGAGEKLFF
TRBD2 | - | TRBJ2-1 | TRBV7-8 | TGTGCCAGCAGTCTAGCGGGAGGGATCCACAATGAGCAGTTCTTC | CASSLAGGIHNEQFF
- | - | TRBJ2-2 | TRBV13 | TGTGCCAGCAGCTTAATCGGGGGGCCGAACACCGGGGAGCTGTTTTTT | CASSLIGGPNTGELFF
- | - | TRBJ2-1 | TRBV7-2 | TGTGCCAGCAGCTTCCACGACTATGAGCAGTTCTTC | CASSFHDYEQFF
- | - | TRBJ2-4 | TRBV19 | TGTGCCAGTGCTGTAACGTCCGGAGGGACCAAAAACATTCAGTACTTC | CASAVTSGGTKNIQYF
- | - | TRBJ2-7 | TRBV5-8 | TGTGCCAGCAGCTTGCGGGGACTCCCCGGCGAGCAGTACTTC | CASSLRGLPGEQYF
TRBD1 | many | TRBJ1-2 | TRBV7-9 | TGTGCCAGCACCCAAGGACAGGGAGGCGGTGGCTACACCTTC | CASTQGQGGGGYTF
TRBD2 | - | TRBJ2-5 | TRBV9 | TGTGCCAGCAGCGGAGCGGGAGGGATGATGGAGACCCAGTACTTC | CASSGAGGMMETQYF
- | - | TRBJ1-1 | TRBV28 | TGTGCCAGCAATGGGGGGAGGGCTGAAGCTTTCTTT | CASNGGRAEAFF
- | few | TRBJ2-7 | TRBV6-5 | TGTGCCAGCAGTTACACCCGGGGGAGCTCCTACGAGCAGTACTTC | CASSYTRGSSYEQYF
TRBD1 | - | TRBJ2-2 | TRBV23-1 | TGCGCCAGCAGTCATCCGGACAGGGTAATTTGGAACACCGGGGAGCTGTTTTTT | CASSHPDRVIWNTGELFF
- | - | TRBJ2-6 | TRBV18 | TGTGCCAGCTCACCACGTAATTCGGCAGGGCCTGGGGCCAACGTCCTGACTTTC | CASSPRNSAGPGANVLTF
TRBD1 | few | TRBJ2-7 | TRBV19 | TGTGCCAGTAGCCGGGACAGGGGATTATACGAGCAGTACTTC | CASSRDRGLYEQYF
TRBD1 | few | TRBJ1-5 | TRBV27 | TGTGCCAGCAGACCGTCCACAGGGGGCAATCAGCCCCAGCATTTT | CASRPSTGGNQPQHF
- | - | TRBJ1-2 | TRBV7-2 | TGTGCCAGCAGCTTAGCCGCGACAAATAACTATGGCTACACCTTC | CASSLAATNNYGYTF
- | - | TRBJ2-1 | TRBV4-2 | TGTGACAGCAGCCAAGACCTTCTGCGGAGCTCCTACAATGAGCAGTTCTTC | CDSSQDLLRSSYNEQFF
TRBD1 | - | TRBJ1-2 | TRBV19 | TGTGCCAGCCGGTCGGGACAGGGAAACTATGGCTACACCTTC | CASRSGQGNYGYTF
- | - | TRBJ1-1 | TRBV4-3 | TGCGCCAGCAGCTTAGACGGGATAACGGGCACTGAAGCTTTCTTT | CASSLDGITGTEAFF